This record looks at one T cell receptor beta chain sequence and its context. This sample stems from a study of CD8 T cells in Susac syndrome. Germline values: CDR1 SQVTM, CDR2 ANQGSEA. The V end lost 6 bases, the J end lost 3 bases, and 5 bases lay between the germline ends. CDR3 size: 10 residues. The RNA, about 0.5 to 1 ug, was put through reverse transcription using random hexamers. TCRdb re-called the immunoSEQ multiplex PCR reads through MiXCR, storing one row per CDR3 protein. This repertoire shows around 71,000 distinct CDR3 sequences, nearly 96% found once; its top ten account for approximately 0.11%.

Sample: CD4+ T cells from PBMCs. This receptor was taken from a human donor with multiple sclerosis. This chain connects TRBV29-1 to TRBJ1-1; D is possibly TRBD1 (5 bases). CDR3 amino acids: CSVRDTEAFF. DNA for the CDR3: TGCAGCGTCAGGGACACTGAAGCTTTCTTT. Full variable domain (rest looked up from reference TRBV29-1 and TRBJ1-1): SAVISQKPSRDICQRGTSLTIQCQVDSQVTMMFWYRQQPGQSLTLIATANQGSEATYESGFVIDKFPISRPNLTFSTLTVSNMSPEDSSIYLCSVRDTEAFFGQGTRLTVV.